The 9 T cell receptor beta chains listed next were all sequenced from one sample in a study of cytomegalovirus exposure and HLA in healthy donors. PCR used 60 Vbeta primers and 13 Jbeta primers. This table comes from immunoSEQ multiplex PCR, and its TCRdb copy is limited to in-frame clones, with some not included. The table shows about 98,000 clones, with approximately 78% occurring only once. The sequenced material came from PBMCs. These receptors were obtained from a man aged 40-49 years in good health and CMV-seronegative.

The chain has TRBV7-2 and TRBJ1-2; weak D call: TRBD1 (5 bases). The CDR3 loop spans 14 amino acids. Germline CDR1 SGHTA, CDR2 FQGNSA. V was cut by 2 bases and J by 7 bases, with 14 bases left in between. In nucleotides, the CDR3 is TGTGCCAGCAGCTTATACGAGACGGGGGGTGGCTACACCTTC. This codes for CASSLYETGGGYTF.

This clone was observed a handful of times. The chain recombines TRBV5-8 with TRBJ1-2; 7 nucleotides line up with TRBD1. Germline V gene sequence: CDR1 SGHTS, CDR2 YDEGEE. V shed 5 bases and J 2 bases; nucleotides not matched to a gene: 6. This CDR3 region has 14 residues. CDR3 residues: CASSRTGLNYGYTF. In nucleotides, the CDR3 is TGTGCCAGCAGTAGGACAGGTTTGAACTATGGCTACACCTTC.

The chain joins TRBV30 to TRBJ2-1, with 12 bases matching TRBD1. Trimming took 3 bases from V and 11 from J; bases not matched to a gene: 8. Germline-derived CDR1 and CDR2 are GTSNPN and SVGIG (reference sequence). CDR3 length equals 14 residues. The CDR3 loop reads CAWRSPGTGGKQFF. The DNA for the CDR3 is TGTGCCTGGAGATCCCCCGGGACAGGGGGCAAGCAGTTCTTC.

The chain recombines TRBV27 with TRBJ1-3; unclear D gene. Trimming removed 2 bases from V and 0 bases from J, with 8 bases in between. The CDR3 is made up of 15 amino acids. Germline loops: CDR1 MNHEY, CDR2 SMNVEV (reference sequence). The CDR3: CASSLNGLSGNTIYF. The CDR3 nucleotides are TGTGCCAGCAGTTTAAACGGACTCTCTGGAAACACCATATATTTT.

This sequence joins TRBV6-6 and TRBJ1-1; D may be TRBD1 (6 bases). Germline V CDR1 and CDR2: MNHNY, SVGAGI (reference sequence). This CDR3 has 14 amino acids. Trimming left V 3 bases short and J 1 base short, with 9 bases between. The CDR3, as DNA: TGTGCCAGCAGTTATACCAGGGGGAACACTGAAGCTTTCTTT. Its translation: CASSYTRGNTEAFF.

This clone came up a few times. V gene TRBV11-1 combines with J gene TRBJ2-7; 11 positions match TRBD1. Germline trimming cut 3 bases from V and 7 bases from J; bases unmatched to any gene: 2. CDR1 is SGHAT, CDR2 FQDESV, per germline (reference sequence). The CDR3 has 13 residues. CDR3 amino acids: CASSFGTGGEQYF. CDR3 sequence (DNA): TGTGCCAGCAGCTTCGGGACAGGGGGAGAGCAGTACTTC.

This chain joins TRBV19 and TRBJ2-7, with D perhaps matching TRBD1 (6 bases). The CDR3 extends over 14 amino acids. CDR1 is LNHDA, CDR2 SQIVND, per germline (reference sequence). Trimming pared 5 bases from V and 2 bases from J, leaving 13 bases between. CDR3 bases: TGTGCCAGTAGTTTCCGGGACACAACCTACGAGCAGTACTTC. This gives the protein CASSFRDTTYEQYF.

The chain couples TRBV27 to TRBJ2-5; maybe TRBD1 (7 bases). CDR1 and CDR2 (germline): MNHEY, SMNVEV (reference sequence). Trimming left V 6 bases short and J 4 bases short, with 15 bases between. The CDR3 is 14 residues long. The CDR3 is CASRFRGARETQYF. CDR3 in DNA: TGTGCCAGCAGGTTCAGGGGGGCCCGAGAGACCCAGTACTTC.

V is TRBV6-5 and J is TRBJ2-5; 9 bases are a match to TRBD1. The DNA end favors TRBJ2-7, so the J call may be wrong. The CDR3 extends over 14 amino acids. The germline gives CDR1 MNHEY, CDR2 SVGAGI. CDR3 coding DNA: TGTGCCAGCAGGGGGACAGGGACCTCCTACGAGCAGTACTTC. Translated, it gives CASRGTGTSYEQYF.